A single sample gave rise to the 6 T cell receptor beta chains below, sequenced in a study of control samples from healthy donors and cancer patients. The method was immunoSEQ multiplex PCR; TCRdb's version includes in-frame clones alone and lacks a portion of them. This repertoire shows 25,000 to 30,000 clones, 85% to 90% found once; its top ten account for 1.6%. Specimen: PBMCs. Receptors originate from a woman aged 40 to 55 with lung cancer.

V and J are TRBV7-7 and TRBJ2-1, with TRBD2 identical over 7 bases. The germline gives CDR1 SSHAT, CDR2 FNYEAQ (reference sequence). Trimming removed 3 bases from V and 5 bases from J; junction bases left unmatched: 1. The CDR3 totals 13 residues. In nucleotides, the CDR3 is TGTGCCAGCAGCTTTCGGGGGGACAATGAGCAGTTCTTC. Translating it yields CASSFRGDNEQFF.

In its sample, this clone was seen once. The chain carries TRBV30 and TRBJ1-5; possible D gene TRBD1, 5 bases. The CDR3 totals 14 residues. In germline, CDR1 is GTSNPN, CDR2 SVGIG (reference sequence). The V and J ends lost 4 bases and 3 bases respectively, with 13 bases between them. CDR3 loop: CAWNGAGPNQPQHF. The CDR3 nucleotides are TGTGCCTGGAATGGAGCAGGGCCCAATCAGCCCCAGCATTTT.

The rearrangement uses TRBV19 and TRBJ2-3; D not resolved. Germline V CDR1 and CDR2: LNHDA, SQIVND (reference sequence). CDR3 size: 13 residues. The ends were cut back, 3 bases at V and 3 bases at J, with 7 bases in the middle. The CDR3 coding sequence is TGTGCCAGTAGTATCTTGGGAACAGATACGCAGTATTTT. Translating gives CASSILGTDTQYF. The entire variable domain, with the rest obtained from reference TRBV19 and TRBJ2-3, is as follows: DGGITQSPKYLFRKEGQNVTLSCEQNLNHDAMYWYRQDPGQGLRLIYYSQIVNDFQKGDIAEGYSVSREKKESFPLTVTSAQKNPTAFYLCASSILGTDTQYFGPGTRLTVL.

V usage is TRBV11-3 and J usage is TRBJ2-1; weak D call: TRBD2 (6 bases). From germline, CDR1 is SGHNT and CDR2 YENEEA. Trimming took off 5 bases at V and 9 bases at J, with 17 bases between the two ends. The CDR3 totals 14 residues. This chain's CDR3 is CASSPGLLDGEQFF. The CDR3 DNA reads TGTGCCAGCAGCCCGGGACTGCTCGACGGTGAGCAGTTCTTC.

CDR3: CASSLRTTGVVNTEAFF. The CDR3 DNA follows: TGTGCCAGCAGTCTCCGTACGACAGGGGTAGTGAACACTGAAGCTTTCTTT. J is TRBJ1-1 and V is TRBV27, with 8 bases matching TRBD1. The length of the CDR3 is 17 residues. The V and J ends lost 5 bases and 0 bases, in that order; junction bases with no gene match: 11. CDR1 is MNHEY, CDR2 SMNVEV, per germline (reference sequence).

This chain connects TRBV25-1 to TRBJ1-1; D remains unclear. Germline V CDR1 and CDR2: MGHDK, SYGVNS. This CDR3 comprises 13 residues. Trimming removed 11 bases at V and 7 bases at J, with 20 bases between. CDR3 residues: CAGSGGEGGEAFF. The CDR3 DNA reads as TGTGCCGGTTCCGGCGGGGAGGGAGGTGAAGCTTTCTTT.